This TCR beta chain stems from a study of T cell changes during pregnancy in multiple sclerosis. CDR1 is LGHNA, CDR2 YSLEER, per germline. This CDR3 comprises 14 residues. V lost 0 bases and J lost 5; bases outside the gene matches: 1. Sequencing used immunoSEQ multiplex PCR; TCRdb keeps in-frame clones, though not all of them. The data hold 91,000 or so clones, with over 85% observed a single time. The sample was peripheral blood, taken after pregnancy. This TCR was recovered from a female donor with multiple sclerosis, enrolled in a pregnancy study. The chain has TRBV4-3 and TRBJ2-1; 7 bases line up with TRBD1. The CDR3: CASSQEDRDNEQFF. The CDR3 nucleotides are TGCGCCAGCAGCCAAGAAGACAGGGACAATGAGCAGTTCTTC.